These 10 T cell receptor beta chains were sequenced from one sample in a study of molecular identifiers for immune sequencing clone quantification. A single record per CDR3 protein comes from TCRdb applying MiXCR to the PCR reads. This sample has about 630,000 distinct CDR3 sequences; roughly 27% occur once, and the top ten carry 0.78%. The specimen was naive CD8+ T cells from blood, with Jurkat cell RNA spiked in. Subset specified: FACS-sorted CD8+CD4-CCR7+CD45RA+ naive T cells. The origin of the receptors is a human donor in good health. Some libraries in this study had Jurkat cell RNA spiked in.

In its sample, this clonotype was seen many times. The CDR3 DNA sequence: TGTGCCAGCACCCCGTTGTCTAGCGGATTTCAAGAGACCCAGTACTTC. It specifies CASTPLSSGFQETQYF. J is TRBJ2-5 and V is TRBV28, with 7 bases that match TRBD2. CDR1 and CDR2 from the germline V gene are MDHEN and SYDVKM. J gave up 2 bases and V 7 bases, and 13 bases lay outside the gene matches. This CDR3 comprises 16 residues. The full variable domain, with the rest looked up from reference TRBV28 and TRBJ2-5, is DVKVTQSSRYLVKRTGEKVFLECVQDMDHENMFWYRQDPGLGLRLIYFSYDVKMKEKGDIPEGYSVSREKKERFSLILESASTNQTSMYLCASTPLSSGFQETQYFGPGTRLLVL.

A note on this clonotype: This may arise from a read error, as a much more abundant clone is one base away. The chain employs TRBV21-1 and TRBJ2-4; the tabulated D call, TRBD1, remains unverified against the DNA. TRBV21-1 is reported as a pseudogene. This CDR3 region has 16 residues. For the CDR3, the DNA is TGTGCCAGCTGCCGGACAGTAAAGATAGCCAAAAACATTCAGTACTTC. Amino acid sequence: CASCRTVKIAKNIQYF.

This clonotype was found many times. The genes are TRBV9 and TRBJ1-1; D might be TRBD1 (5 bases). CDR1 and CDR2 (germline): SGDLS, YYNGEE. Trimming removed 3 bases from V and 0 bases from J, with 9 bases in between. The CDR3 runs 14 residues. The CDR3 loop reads CASSAGGMNTEAFF. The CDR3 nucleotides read TGTGCCAGCAGCGCGGGGGGTATGAACACTGAAGCTTTCTTT.

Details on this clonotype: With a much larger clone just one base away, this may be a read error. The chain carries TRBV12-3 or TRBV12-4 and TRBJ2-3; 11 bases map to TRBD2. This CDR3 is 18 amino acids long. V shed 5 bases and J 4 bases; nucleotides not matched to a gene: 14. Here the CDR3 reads CASSIRWETSGVADTQYF. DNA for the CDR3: TGTGCCAGCAGTATAAGGTGGGAGACTAGCGGGGTCGCAGATACGCAGTATTTT.

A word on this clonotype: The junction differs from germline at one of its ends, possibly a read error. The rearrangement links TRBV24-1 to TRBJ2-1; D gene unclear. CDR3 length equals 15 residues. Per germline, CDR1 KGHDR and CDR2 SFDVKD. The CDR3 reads CATSVGQSSYSEQFF. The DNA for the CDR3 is TGTGCCACCAGCGTAGGGCAAAGCTCCTACAGTGAGCAGTTCTTC.

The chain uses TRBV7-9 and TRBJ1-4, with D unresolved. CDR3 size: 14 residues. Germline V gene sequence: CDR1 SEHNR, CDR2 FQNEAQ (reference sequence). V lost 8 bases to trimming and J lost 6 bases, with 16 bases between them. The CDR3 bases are TGTGCCAGCCGCGGCACCGGGGTTTATGAAAAACTGTTTTTT. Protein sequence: CASRGTGVYEKLFF.

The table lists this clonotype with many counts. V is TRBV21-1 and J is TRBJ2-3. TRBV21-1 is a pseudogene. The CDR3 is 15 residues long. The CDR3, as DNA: TGTGCCAGCAGCAGGACCGAAGCCCGCACAGATACGCAGTATTTT. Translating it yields CASSRTEARTDTQYF.

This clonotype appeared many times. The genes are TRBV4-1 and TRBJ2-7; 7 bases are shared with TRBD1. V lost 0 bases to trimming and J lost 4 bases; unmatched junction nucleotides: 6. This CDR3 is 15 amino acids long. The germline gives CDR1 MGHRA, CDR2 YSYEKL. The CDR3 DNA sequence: TGCGCCAGCAGCCAAGATCCGGGGACAGTTTACGAGCAGTACTTC. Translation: CASSQDPGTVYEQYF.

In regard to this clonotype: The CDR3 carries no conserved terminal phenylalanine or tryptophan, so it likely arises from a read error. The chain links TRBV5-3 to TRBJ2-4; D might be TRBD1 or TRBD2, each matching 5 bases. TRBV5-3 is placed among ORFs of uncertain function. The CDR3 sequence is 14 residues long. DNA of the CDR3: TGTGCCAGCAGCTTGATTGGGACGGAAAACATTCAGTACTAC. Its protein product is CASSLIGTENIQYY.

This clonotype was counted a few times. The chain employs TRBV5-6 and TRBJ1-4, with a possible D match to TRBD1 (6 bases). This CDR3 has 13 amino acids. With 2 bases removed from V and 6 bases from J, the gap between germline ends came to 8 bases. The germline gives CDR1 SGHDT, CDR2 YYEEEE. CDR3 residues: CASSLGGHEKLFF. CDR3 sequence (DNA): TGTGCCAGCAGCTTAGGGGGACATGAAAAACTGTTTTTT.